This passage covers 22 T cell receptor beta chains from one sample sequenced in a study of PD-1 blockade in classical Hodgkin lymphoma. The assay was immunoSEQ multiplex PCR, and TCRdb's table has in-frame clones only and misses some. Of 89,000 or so clones in the sample, 85% to 95% were seen once. Every patient relapsed after autologous stem cell transplantation, and brentuximab vedotin exposure varied. Sequencing was performed on peripheral blood mononuclear cells (PBMCs), taken before the second cycle of nivolumab. The receptors were sampled from a human donor with classical Hodgkin lymphoma.

The rearrangement joins TRBV5-1 to TRBJ2-1; TRBD2 aligns across 10 bases. The CDR3 is made up of 15 amino acids. The germline V gene encodes CDR1 SGHRS and CDR2 YFSETQ. After removal of 0 bases from V and 8 bases from J, the junction contained 5 bases not matched to a gene. The CDR3 DNA reads TGCGCCAGCAGCTTGGTGGCTAGCGGGAGCCATGAGCAGTTCTTC. Translated: CASSLVASGSHEQFF.

This clone has only one observation. The chain carries TRBV15 and TRBJ2-2; the D call may be TRBD1 or TRBD2 (5 bases each). The V end lost 1 base, the J end lost 9 bases, and 12 bases lay between the germline ends. The germline gives CDR1 LNHNV, CDR2 YYDKDF (reference sequence). CDR3 length equals 14 residues. The CDR3 loop is CATSRVTGTRELFF. CDR3 nucleotide sequence: TGTGCCACCAGCAGAGTAACCGGGACCAGGGAGCTGTTTTTT.

This clone ranks as medium-sized. The chain recombines TRBV10-1 with TRBJ2-7; D may be TRBD1 (6 bases). CDR1 is WNHNN and CDR2 is SYGVQD in the germline V gene (reference sequence). The CDR3 is 14 residues long. V was pared by 2 bases and J by 4 bases, with 12 bases between. CDR3 DNA: TGCGCCAGCAGTGAGAAGCAGGGGTTTTACGAGCAGTACTTC. It yields the protein CASSEKQGFYEQYF.

V usage is TRBV6-5 and J usage is TRBJ2-2; tentatively, D is TRBD1 or TRBD2 (5 bases each). Germline lookup yields CDR1 MNHEY and CDR2 SVGAGI. The CDR3 spans 15 residues. Trimming shortened V by 6 bases and J by 0 bases, and 11 bases separated the two germline ends. The CDR3 reads CASRGVQTNTGELFF. The CDR3 coding sequence is TGTGCCAGCAGGGGGGTACAGACGAACACCGGGGAGCTGTTTTTT.

This clone was counted a few times. V and J are TRBV27 and TRBJ1-2; TRBD1 aligns across 7 bases. Germline CDR1 MNHEY, CDR2 SMNVEV (reference sequence). The CDR3 consists of 12 residues. V lost 5 bases to trimming and J lost 7 bases; unmatched junction nucleotides: 4. The CDR3 DNA follows: TGTGCCAGCAGTCAGGGGGGAGCTGGCTACACCTTC. Its translation is CASSQGGAGYTF.

This sequence joins TRBV6-6 and TRBJ1-1; TRBD1 is a possible D gene (5 bases). This CDR3 has 14 residues. Trimming removed 4 bases at V and 1 base at J, with 10 bases between. Germline CDR1 MNHNY, CDR2 SVGAGI (reference sequence). Here the CDR3 reads CASSFLTANTEAFF. As DNA, the CDR3 is TGTGCCAGCAGTTTCCTGACAGCGAACACTGAAGCTTTCTTT.

The chain uses TRBV5-1 and TRBJ1-4; no firm D call. CDR3 size: 14 residues. In germline, CDR1 is SGHRS, CDR2 YFSETQ. Trimming removed 0 bases from V and 7 bases from J, with 10 bases in between. CDR3 region: CASSLAKPVEKLFF. In nucleotides, the CDR3 is TGCGCCAGCAGCTTGGCCAAGCCAGTTGAAAAACTGTTTTTT. The variable domain in full, completed from reference TRBV5-1 and TRBJ1-4, reads KAGVTQTPRYLIKTRGQQVTLSCSPISGHRSVSWYQQTPGQGLQFLFEYFSETQRNKGNFPGRFSGRQFSNSRSEMNVSTLELGDSALYLCASSLAKPVEKLFFGSGTQLSVL.

A single count supports this clone. The chain employs TRBV25-1 and TRBJ2-5; D may be TRBD2 (5 bases). Germline lookup yields CDR1 MGHDK and CDR2 SYGVNS. Between the trimmed V and J ends, which lost 3 bases and 2 bases, there was a span of 10 bases. The CDR3 covers 14 residues. In DNA, the CDR3 is TGTGCCAGCAGTGACACGGGGTTGCAAGAGACCCAGTACTTC. Amino acids: CASSDTGLQETQYF. Supplemented by reference TRBV25-1 and TRBJ2-5, the full variable domain reads EADIYQTPRYLVIGTGKKITLECSQTMGHDKMYWYQQDPGMELHLIHYSYGVNSTEKGDLSSESTVSRIRTEHFPLTLESARPSHTSQYLCASSDTGLQETQYFGPGTRLLVL.

The chain uses TRBV2 and TRBJ1-5, with D maybe TRBD1 (6 bases). V gave up 5 bases and J gave up 1 base, with 9 bases separating them. This CDR3 comprises 14 residues. Germline-derived CDR1 and CDR2 are SNHLY and FYNNEI. CDR3 sequence (DNA): TGTGCCAGCAGTAGGGACACAAGCAATCAGCCCCAGCATTTT. This codes for CASSRDTSNQPQHF. Using reference TRBV2 and TRBJ1-5 for the parts outside the CDR3, the full variable domain is EPEVTQTPSHQVTQMGQEVILRCVPISNHLYFYWYRQILGQKVEFLVSFYNNEISEKSEIFDDQFSVERPDGSNFTLKIRSTKLEDSAMYFCASSRDTSNQPQHFGDGTRLSIL.

This chain joins TRBV6-5 and TRBJ2-5; D possibly uses TRBD1 or TRBD2 (5 bases each). The CDR3 spans 14 residues. V was pared by 7 bases and J by 5 bases, with 17 bases between. Germline V gene data show CDR1 as MNHEY and CDR2 as SVGAGI. CDR3 amino acids: CASKGRTRGETQYF. The CDR3 DNA reads TGTGCCAGCAAGGGGAGAACGCGCGGGGAGACCCAGTACTTC.

V gene TRBV27 combines with J gene TRBJ2-7; the D gene is possibly TRBD1 (7 bases). The CDR3 runs to 12 residues. The germline CDR1 and CDR2 sequences are MNHEY and SMNVEV (reference sequence). V was shortened by 3 bases and J by 5 bases, with 8 bases between the two germline ends. DNA for the CDR3: TGTGCCAGCAGTTTCAGGGGGGACGAGCAGTACTTC. This gives the protein CASSFRGDEQYF.

The chain links TRBV5-1 to TRBJ2-3; TRBD2 agrees at 10 bases. CDR3 size: 15 residues. The V and J ends lost 5 bases and 4 bases, in that order; junction bases with no gene match: 7. The germline V gene has CDR1 SGHRS and CDR2 YFSETQ. CDR3 sequence: CASRRTSGSSDTQYF. In DNA form, the CDR3 reads TGCGCCAGCAGACGGACTAGCGGTAGCTCAGATACGCAGTATTTT.

This clone occurred once. The chain uses TRBV5-1 and TRBJ1-1; 7 bases align to TRBD1. V trimming: 0 bases; J trimming: 11 bases; junction bases outside the gene matches: 4. CDR3 size: 12 residues. Per the germline V gene, CDR1 is SGHRS and CDR2 is YFSETQ. The CDR3 bases are TGCGCCAGCAGCTTGGCTGCAGGGGGGGCTTTCTTT. It encodes CASSLAAGGAFF.

The J gene is TRBJ2-7, the V gene TRBV11-2; D remains unclear. This CDR3 has 14 amino acids. Trimming took off 1 base at V and 5 bases at J, with 12 bases between the two ends. Germline lookup yields CDR1 SGHAT and CDR2 FQNNGV. The CDR3 sequence: CASSLGGVGNEQYF. In nucleotides, the CDR3 is TGTGCCAGCAGCTTAGGCGGTGTGGGGAACGAGCAGTACTTC.

The gene calls are TRBV27 and TRBJ1-2; 7 nucleotides line up with TRBD1. The germline V gene has CDR1 MNHEY and CDR2 SMNVEV (reference sequence). V lost 0 bases and J lost 8; bases outside the gene matches: 6. CDR3 length: 14 amino acids. CDR3 region: CASSLSGGARGYTF. The CDR3 coding sequence is TGTGCCAGCAGTTTATCAGGGGGCGCGAGGGGCTACACCTTC.

This clone was observed once. The chain links TRBV9 to TRBJ2-3; TRBD2 might be the D (5 bases). Germline V gene data show CDR1 as SGDLS and CDR2 as YYNGEE. Deletions cut 2 bases from V and 2 bases from J, with 9 bases between. The CDR3 loop spans 14 amino acids. The CDR3 nucleotides read TGTGCCAGCAGCGTCTCCGGGAACACAGATACGCAGTATTTT. Its translation: CASSVSGNTDTQYF.

CDR3: CASRTRDISYEQYF. The CDR3, as DNA: TGTGCCAGTAGAACTAGGGACATCTCCTACGAGCAGTACTTC. J is TRBJ2-7 and V is TRBV19, with D perhaps matching TRBD1 (6 bases). Germline loops: CDR1 LNHDA, CDR2 SQIVND (reference sequence). The CDR3 has 14 residues. V was trimmed by 6 bases and J by 0 bases, leaving 12 bases between them.

The V and J genes are TRBV9 and TRBJ2-7, with D perhaps given as TRBD1 or TRBD2 (5 bases each). Germline assignment: CDR1 SGDLS and CDR2 YYNGEE. V dropped 0 bases and J dropped 2 bases, with 12 bases sitting between them. CDR3 length: 15 amino acids. The CDR3 region has the DNA TGTGCCAGCAGCGTAGATGGGGGATCAACCTACGAGCAGTACTTC. Its protein is CASSVDGGSTYEQYF.

This sequence joins TRBV11-2 and TRBJ2-4; TRBD1 matches 9 bases. Germline V gene sequence: CDR1 SGHAT, CDR2 FQNNGV. With 0 bases clipped from V and 2 bases from J, the junction kept 8 bases outside the gene matches. This CDR3 contains 18 residues. Here the CDR3 reads CASSLDRGTGITKNIQYF. In nucleotides, the CDR3 is TGTGCCAGCAGCTTAGATCGGGGGACAGGGATCACCAAAAACATTCAGTACTTC.

The rearrangement links TRBV5-1 to TRBJ1-3; D unresolved. V was trimmed by 5 bases and J by 4 bases, leaving 7 bases between them. The CDR3 has 12 residues. Germline V gene data show CDR1 as SGHRS and CDR2 as YFSETQ. This CDR3 is CASRAGGNTIYF. Written as DNA, the CDR3 is TGCGCCAGCAGGGCAGGCGGAAACACCATATATTTT.

This clone was observed once. V and J are TRBV19 and TRBJ1-2; TRBD1 matches 8 bases. Trimming took 2 bases from V and 8 from J; bases not matched to a gene: 4. Germline lookup yields CDR1 LNHDA and CDR2 SQIVND (reference sequence). The CDR3 totals 13 residues. CDR3 coding DNA: TGTGCCAGTAGTATAAGGGACAGGTTCGGCTACACCTTC. Its protein product is CASSIRDRFGYTF. The whole variable domain, filled in from reference TRBV19 and TRBJ1-2, reads DGGITQSPKYLFRKEGQNVTLSCEQNLNHDAMYWYRQDPGQGLRLIYYSQIVNDFQKGDIAEGYSVSREKKESFPLTVTSAQKNPTAFYLCASSIRDRFGYTFGSGTRLTVV.

This chain links TRBV5-6 with TRBJ2-2, with 7 bases matching TRBD1. Germline CDR1 reads SGHDT; CDR2 reads YYEEEE. The junction had 10 bases not matched to a gene; V was cut back by 5 bases and J by 6 bases. The length of the CDR3 is 15 residues. The CDR3 reads CASSSPGQKAGELFF. In nucleotides, the CDR3 is TGTGCCAGCAGTTCACCGGGACAGAAGGCCGGGGAGCTGTTTTTT.